This record covers a single T cell receptor (beta chain). The antigen is not known. The CDR3 has 13 residues. Germline values: CDR1 SNHLY, CDR2 FYNNEI. V lost 8 bases and J 1 base, leaving 11 bases between the germline ends. Generated by immunoSEQ multiplex PCR, the TCRdb table keeps only in-frame clones and is missing some. The table records around 160,000 clones, roughly 94% of them present only once. This entry comes from a study of T cell responses to AZD1222 COVID-19 vaccine. Findings and limits, study-wide: Vaccine-associated CD4 TCRs spanned spike, dominant at 160-218 and 743-854. Reports say nearly half of spike-specific TCRs go after unmutated variant regions.

The origin of this receptor is an adult in good health. The V call is TRBV2, the J call TRBJ1-1; D remains unclear. This specimen was peripheral blood, taken on day 0 of AZD1222 vaccination. The CDR3: CASGLGANTEAFF. The CDR3 bases are TGTGCCAGCGGGCTAGGTGCGAACACTGAAGCTTTCTTT.